One and the same sample provided the 26 T cell receptor beta chains below, sequenced in a study of blood T cell repertoires in COVID-19. Libraries were prepared by immunoSEQ multiplex PCR; TCRdb keeps only in-frame clonotypes and omits some of them. The table has 100,000 to 150,000 clones, roughly 90% seen once. The sample comprised peripheral blood. Every receptor here comes from an older man with active COVID-19.

The rearrangement links TRBV28 to TRBJ2-1; 7 bases map to TRBD2. Per the germline V gene, CDR1 is MDHEN and CDR2 is SYDVKM. J gave up 8 bases and V 3 bases, and 10 bases lay outside the gene matches. This CDR3 has 15 amino acids. CDR3 in amino acids: CASSLAGVLSDEQFF. For the CDR3, the DNA is TGTGCCAGCAGTTTGGCGGGGGTATTAAGCGATGAGCAGTTCTTC.

The rearrangement uses TRBV6-5 and TRBJ2-7, with TRBD2 identical over 14 bases. The CDR3 extends over 14 amino acids. Trimming cost V 6 bases and J 6 bases; bases outside gene matches: 4. Germline CDR1 reads MNHEY; CDR2 reads SVGAGI. The CDR3 DNA follows: TGTGCCAGCAGGGGACTAGCGGGAGTGAGCGAGCAGTACTTC. Its protein product is CASRGLAGVSEQYF.

V is TRBV6-2 or TRBV6-3 and J is TRBJ1-1; 8 bases are shared with TRBD1. V shed 4 bases and J 0 bases; nucleotides not matched to a gene: 4. Germline V gene lookup returns CDR1 MNHEY and CDR2 SVGEGT. The CDR3 consists of 15 residues. The CDR3 DNA reads TGTGCCAGCAGTTGGGGACAGGTGATGAACACTGAAGCTTTCTTT. Translation gives CASSWGQVMNTEAFF.

This chain connects TRBV7-2 to TRBJ2-5, with D maybe TRBD1 (6 bases). Trimming cost V 1 base and J 4 bases, with 22 bases left between them. There are 18 residues in the CDR3. Germline CDR1 SGHTA, CDR2 FQGNSA. CDR3 loop: CASSLVSAGASTLETQYF. The CDR3 DNA reads TGTGCCAGCAGCTTAGTCTCGGCAGGGGCCTCCACGTTAGAGACCCAGTACTTC. The whole variable domain, remainder taken from reference TRBV7-2 and TRBJ2-5, is GAGVSQSPSNKVTEKGKDVELRCDPISGHTALYWYRQSLGQGLEFLIYFQGNSAPDKSGLPSDRFSAERTGGSVSTLTIQRTQQEDSAVYLCASSLVSAGASTLETQYFGPGTRLLVL.

This CDR3 reads CSVAGGQGSYEQYF. The CDR3, as DNA: TGCAGCGTCGCCGGTGGGCAGGGTTCCTACGAGCAGTACTTC. The gene calls are TRBV29-1 and TRBJ2-7; TRBD1 might be the D (5 bases). The V and J ends lost 6 bases and 1 base respectively, with 16 bases between them. Germline assignment: CDR1 SQVTM and CDR2 ANQGSEA. There are 14 residues in the CDR3.

The chain carries TRBV30 and TRBJ1-1; the match to TRBD1 covers 7 bases. Germline loops: CDR1 GTSNPN, CDR2 SVGIG (reference sequence). The CDR3 runs to 13 residues. After removal of 4 bases from V and 4 bases from J, the junction contained 6 bases not matched to a gene. CDR3 loop: CAWTGTVRTEAFF. The CDR3 DNA reads TGTGCCTGGACTGGGACAGTCCGCACTGAAGCTTTCTTT.

This sequence joins TRBV25-1 and TRBJ2-5; TRBD1 is a possible D gene (5 bases). CDR3 length: 16 amino acids. V was clipped by 7 bases and J by 2 bases, with 20 bases between them. CDR1 and CDR2 (germline): MGHDK, SYGVNS. CDR3 loop: CASTQTSGQKQETQYF. The CDR3 DNA is TGTGCCAGCACTCAGACCTCAGGACAAAAGCAAGAGACCCAGTACTTC.

This clone was seen a few times. The V call is TRBV13, the J call TRBJ2-5; 9 bases line up with TRBD2. CDR1 is PRHDT, CDR2 FYEKMQ, per germline (reference sequence). The J segment lost 5 bases and the V segment lost 7 bases, leaving 5 bases of the junction unmatched. The CDR3 spans 13 residues. The CDR3 bases are TGTGCCAGCATACGCGGGGGGGGCGAGACCCAGTACTTC. Protein product: CASIRGGGETQYF.

This chain links TRBV3-1 (or the pseudogene TRBV3-2) with TRBJ2-5; tentatively, D is TRBD2 (6 bases). Trimming stripped 1 base from V and 7 bases from J, with 13 bases between. Germline CDR1 and CDR2: LGHDT and YNNKEL (reference sequence). The CDR3 spans 14 residues. The CDR3: CASSQGGERGTQYF. The CDR3 DNA reads as TGTGCCAGCAGCCAAGGGGGGGAAAGGGGGACCCAGTACTTC.

This clone occurred once. The CDR3 region is CASSPRDTEAFF. DNA of the CDR3: TGTGCCAGCAGCCCCCGGGACACTGAAGCTTTCTTT. The chain uses TRBV11-2 and TRBJ1-1; no clear D gene. V lost 5 bases to trimming and J lost 3 bases, with 7 bases between them. CDR1 is SGHAT and CDR2 is FQNNGV in the germline V gene. CDR3 size: 12 residues.

V and J are TRBV6-2 or TRBV6-3 and TRBJ2-3; D is perhaps TRBD1 (7 bases). Trimming cost V 6 bases and J 5 bases, with 18 bases left between them. CDR3 size: 15 residues. The germline V gene has CDR1 MNHEY and CDR2 SVGEGT. Here the CDR3 reads CASSDAAGGRDTQYF. The DNA for the CDR3 is TGTGCCAGCAGCGACGCGGCAGGGGGGAGAGATACGCAGTATTTT.

This clone was seen just once. This rearrangement joins TRBV27 to TRBJ1-1, with 8 bases matching TRBD1. CDR1 and CDR2 (germline): MNHEY, SMNVEV (reference sequence). V lost 5 bases, J lost 4 bases, and 9 bases stayed unmatched. This CDR3 spans 15 amino acids. CDR3 nucleotide sequence: TGTGCCAGCAGTCCCAACAGGGGGTTAAGCACTGAAGCTTTCTTT. Its protein is CASSPNRGLSTEAFF.

The chain recombines TRBV5-8 with TRBJ2-3; D is ambiguous. Trimming left V 3 bases short and J 1 base short, with 12 bases between. The germline CDR1 and CDR2 sequences are SGHTS and YDEGEE. This CDR3 has 15 amino acids. The CDR3 bases are TGTGCCAGCAGCTCTGGTCGGTTGGGCACAGATACGCAGTATTTT. Translation: CASSSGRLGTDTQYF.

The chain recombines TRBV6-6 with TRBJ1-1; D may be TRBD1 (5 bases). Germline V gives CDR1 MNHNY, CDR2 SVGAGI (reference sequence). There are 13 residues in the CDR3. The V end was cut by 6 bases, the J end by 6 bases, with 14 bases between. The CDR3 coding sequence is TGTGCCAGCAGACCAGCCCCGGGGGCTGAAGCTTTCTTT. It yields the protein CASRPAPGAEAFF.

This rearrangement joins TRBV6-5 to TRBJ2-7; possibly TRBD1 for D (5 bases). This CDR3 has 14 residues. Trimming took off 6 bases at V and 3 bases at J, with 15 bases between the two ends. The germline V gene has CDR1 MNHEY and CDR2 SVGAGI. CDR3 bases: TGTGCCAGCAGACCTCGTTTAGGGGTCTACGAGCAGTACTTC. Translated, it gives CASRPRLGVYEQYF.

The rearrangement uses TRBV11-2 and TRBJ1-4; D not certain. This CDR3 spans 13 amino acids. CDR1 is SGHAT, CDR2 FQNNGV, per germline. V was pared by 4 bases and J by 4 bases, with 7 bases between. The CDR3 region is CASSSSYNEKLFF. CDR3 nucleotides: TGTGCCAGCAGCTCGAGTTATAATGAAAAACTGTTTTTT.

The gene calls are TRBV11-3 and TRBJ1-6; D call uncertain. CDR1 is SGHNT and CDR2 is YENEEA in the germline V gene. CDR3 length: 18 residues. V lost 1 base and J lost 0, with 13 bases in between. CDR3 nucleotides: TGTGCCAGCAGCTTAGGGCCCCCACAGAGCTCCTATAATTCACCCCTCCACTTT. Translating gives CASSLGPPQSSYNSPLHF.

V usage is TRBV29-1 and J usage is TRBJ2-7; D unclear. The germline V gene has CDR1 SQVTM and CDR2 ANQGSEA. The CDR3 has 12 amino acids. V shed 7 bases and J shed 3 bases, with 13 bases lying between them. CDR3 residues: CSANTERYEQYF. The DNA of the CDR3 is TGCAGCGCCAACACCGAACGCTACGAGCAGTACTTC.

This rearrangement joins TRBV18 to TRBJ2-7; possible D gene TRBD2, 6 bases. The length of the CDR3 is 16 residues. V was shortened by 0 bases and J by 2 bases, with 14 bases between the two germline ends. From germline, CDR1 is KGHSH and CDR2 LQKENI. Written as DNA, the CDR3 is TGTGCCAGCTCACCACCGTGGGACTGGACTACCTACGAGCAGTACTTC. It encodes CASSPPWDWTTYEQYF.

V is TRBV3-1 (or the pseudogene TRBV3-2) and J is TRBJ1-2; 7 bases are a match to TRBD1. Germline V lookup: CDR1 LGHDT, CDR2 YNNKEL (reference sequence). The V segment lost 2 bases and the J segment 0 bases; nucleotides outside the gene matches: 3. The CDR3 totals 15 residues. The CDR3 loop is CASSQPGQANYGYTF. The CDR3 coding sequence is TGTGCCAGCAGCCAACCCGGACAGGCTAACTATGGCTACACCTTC.

The chain couples TRBV6-1 to TRBJ1-3; D is uncertain. Trimming cost V 1 base and J 0 bases, with 7 bases left between them. The CDR3 runs 15 residues. CDR1 is MNHNS, CDR2 SASEGT, per germline. Here the CDR3 DNA reads TGTGCCAGCAGTGAAGGTGAACTCTCTGGAAACACCATATATTTT. It is translated as CASSEGELSGNTIYF.

V usage is TRBV5-1 and J usage is TRBJ2-2, with D uncertain. Germline V gene sequence: CDR1 SGHRS, CDR2 YFSETQ. The CDR3 has 13 residues. V was cut by 4 bases and J by 3 bases, with 7 bases left in between. The CDR3, as DNA: TGCGCCAGCAGCGGCCAGGACACCGGGGAGCTGTTTTTT. It yields the protein CASSGQDTGELFF.

The chain links TRBV5-1 to TRBJ2-3; possible D gene TRBD1, 6 bases. In germline, CDR1 is SGHRS, CDR2 YFSETQ. The CDR3 loop spans 16 amino acids. V dropped 4 bases and J dropped 4 bases, with 19 bases sitting between them. Written as DNA, the CDR3 is TGCGCCAGCAGCCCCGGCTTGGGACAAGGCGCAGATACGCAGTATTTT. This gives the protein CASSPGLGQGADTQYF.

This rearrangement joins TRBV24-1 to TRBJ2-5; D is possibly TRBD1 (5 bases). CDR3 length: 15 amino acids. The V end lost 3 bases, the J end lost 1 base, and 11 bases lay between the germline ends. Germline CDR1 KGHDR, CDR2 SFDVKD. For the CDR3, the DNA is TGTGCCACCAGTGATCCAGGGATGGGCCAAGAGACCCAGTACTTC. Protein: CATSDPGMGQETQYF.

The J gene is TRBJ1-1, the V gene TRBV7-9; D is unresolved. The length of the CDR3 is 14 residues. Germline V CDR1 and CDR2: SEHNR, FQNEAQ (reference sequence). The germline V and J ends were trimmed by 5 bases and 8 bases, with 18 bases remaining between them. CDR3 residues: CASSRTDLRAEAFF. The CDR3 bases are TGTGCCAGCAGCCGTACAGACCTAAGAGCAGAAGCTTTCTTT.

This clone has just one count. The V call is TRBV19, the J call TRBJ2-7; 8 nucleotides match TRBD1. CDR1 is LNHDA, CDR2 SQIVND, per germline (reference sequence). This CDR3 is 16 amino acids long. V shed 4 bases and J 5 bases; nucleotides not matched to a gene: 13. The CDR3 coding sequence is TGTGCCAGTAGTAACCGCCGGACAGGGAGTTATAACGAGCAGTACTTC. This translates into CASSNRRTGSYNEQYF.